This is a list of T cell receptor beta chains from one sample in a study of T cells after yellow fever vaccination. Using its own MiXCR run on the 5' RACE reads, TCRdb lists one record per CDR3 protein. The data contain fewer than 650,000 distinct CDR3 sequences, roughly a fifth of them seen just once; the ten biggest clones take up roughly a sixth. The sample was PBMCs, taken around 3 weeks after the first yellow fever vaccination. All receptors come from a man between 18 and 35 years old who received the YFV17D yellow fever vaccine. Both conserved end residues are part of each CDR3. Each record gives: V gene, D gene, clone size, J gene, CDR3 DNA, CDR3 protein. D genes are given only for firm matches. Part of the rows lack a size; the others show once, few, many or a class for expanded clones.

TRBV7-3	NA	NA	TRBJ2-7	TGTGGCGGCAGCGCCCCAGAGGGGGTCGGCGAGCAGTACTTC	CGGSAPEGVGEQYF
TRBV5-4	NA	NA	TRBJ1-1	TGTGCCAGCAGCTTTGCCGGTAGACACCCTGAAGCTTTCTTT	CASSFAGRHPEAFF
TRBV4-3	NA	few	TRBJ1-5	TGCGCCAGCAGCCAAGATTGGGCAGCAAATCAGCCCCAGCATTTT	CASSQDWAANQPQHF
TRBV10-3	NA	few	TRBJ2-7	TGTGCCATCAGTGAGGGGGGTCTCGACGAGCAGTACTTC	CAISEGGLDEQYF
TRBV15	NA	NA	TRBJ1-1	TGTGCCACCAGCAATTTAATTAGGACCGAAGCGGTACCTGAAGCTTTCTTT	CATSNLIRTEAVPEAFF
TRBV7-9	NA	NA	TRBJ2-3	TGTGCCAGCAGCTTTATTTCAGGACGGGGCACAGATACGCAGTATTTT	CASSFISGRGTDTQYF
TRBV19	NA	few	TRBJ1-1	TGTGCCAGTAGGGGCTTAGGCACTGAAGCTTTCTTT	CASRGLGTEAFF
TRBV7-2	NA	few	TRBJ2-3	TGTGCCAGCAGCTTCCAGGACCTTCAGTATTTT	CASSFQDLQYF
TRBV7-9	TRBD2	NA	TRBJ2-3	TGTGCCAGCAGCTTGATGCTAGCGGGGGCCACAGATACGCAGTATTTT	CASSLMLAGATDTQYF
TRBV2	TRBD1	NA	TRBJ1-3	TGTGCCAGCAGCGCCCCGACAGGGCCGAGCGGAAACACCATATATTTT	CASSAPTGPSGNTIYF
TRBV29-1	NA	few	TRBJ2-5	TGCAGCGTTAAAAGCCGCGATCGAGGGGAGACCCAGTACTTC	CSVKSRDRGETQYF
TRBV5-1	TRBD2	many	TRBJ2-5	TGCGCCAGCAGCTCCAATGACGGGGGGATAGAGACCCAGTACTTC	CASSSNDGGIETQYF
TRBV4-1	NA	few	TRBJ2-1	TGCGCCAGCAGCCAAGTCATACGGGACGAGCAGTTCTTC	CASSQVIRDEQFF
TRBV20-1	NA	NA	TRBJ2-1	TGCAGTGCTAGAGCGGTATTGGGTTACAATGAGCAGTTCTTC	CSARAVLGYNEQFF
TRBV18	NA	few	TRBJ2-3	TGTGCCAGCTCACCGACCAGGGGCACAGATACGCAGTATTTT	CASSPTRGTDTQYF
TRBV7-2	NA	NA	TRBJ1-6	TGTGCCAGCAGCACCCAGGCGCGAAATTCACCCCTCCACTTT	CASSTQARNSPLHF
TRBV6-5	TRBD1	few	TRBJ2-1	TGTGCCAGCAGTTACATGGTTGGGACAGGGTTCCACAATGAGCAGTTCTTC	CASSYMVGTGFHNEQFF
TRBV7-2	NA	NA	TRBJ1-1	TGTGCCAGCAGCTTCGGAGGGGAGGTTACTGAAGCTTTCTTT	CASSFGGEVTEAFF
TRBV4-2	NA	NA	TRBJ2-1	TGTGCCAGCAGCCCCCTAGGGGGGCTCTCCTACAATGAGCAGTTCTTC	CASSPLGGLSYNEQFF
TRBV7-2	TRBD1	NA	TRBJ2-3	TGTGCCAGCAGCTTAGTTGGGGACAGCTACCGCACAGATACGCAGTATTTT	CASSLVGDSYRTDTQYF
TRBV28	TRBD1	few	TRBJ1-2	TGTGCCAGCAGCCCGTGGCAGGGGGACTATGGCTACACCTTC	CASSPWQGDYGYTF
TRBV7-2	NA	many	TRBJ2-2	TGTGCCAGCAGCCCGGACAGTAGGGCCGGGGAGCTGTTTTTT	CASSPDSRAGELFF
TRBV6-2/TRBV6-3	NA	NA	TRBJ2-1	TGTGCCAGCAGTTACTCCCATGAGGGGGGCAGGGATGAGCAGTTCTTC	CASSYSHEGGRDEQFF
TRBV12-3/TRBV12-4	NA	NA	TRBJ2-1	TGTGCCAGCAGCCCGCTCCTCCCCATATACAATGAGCAGTTCTTC	CASSPLLPIYNEQFF